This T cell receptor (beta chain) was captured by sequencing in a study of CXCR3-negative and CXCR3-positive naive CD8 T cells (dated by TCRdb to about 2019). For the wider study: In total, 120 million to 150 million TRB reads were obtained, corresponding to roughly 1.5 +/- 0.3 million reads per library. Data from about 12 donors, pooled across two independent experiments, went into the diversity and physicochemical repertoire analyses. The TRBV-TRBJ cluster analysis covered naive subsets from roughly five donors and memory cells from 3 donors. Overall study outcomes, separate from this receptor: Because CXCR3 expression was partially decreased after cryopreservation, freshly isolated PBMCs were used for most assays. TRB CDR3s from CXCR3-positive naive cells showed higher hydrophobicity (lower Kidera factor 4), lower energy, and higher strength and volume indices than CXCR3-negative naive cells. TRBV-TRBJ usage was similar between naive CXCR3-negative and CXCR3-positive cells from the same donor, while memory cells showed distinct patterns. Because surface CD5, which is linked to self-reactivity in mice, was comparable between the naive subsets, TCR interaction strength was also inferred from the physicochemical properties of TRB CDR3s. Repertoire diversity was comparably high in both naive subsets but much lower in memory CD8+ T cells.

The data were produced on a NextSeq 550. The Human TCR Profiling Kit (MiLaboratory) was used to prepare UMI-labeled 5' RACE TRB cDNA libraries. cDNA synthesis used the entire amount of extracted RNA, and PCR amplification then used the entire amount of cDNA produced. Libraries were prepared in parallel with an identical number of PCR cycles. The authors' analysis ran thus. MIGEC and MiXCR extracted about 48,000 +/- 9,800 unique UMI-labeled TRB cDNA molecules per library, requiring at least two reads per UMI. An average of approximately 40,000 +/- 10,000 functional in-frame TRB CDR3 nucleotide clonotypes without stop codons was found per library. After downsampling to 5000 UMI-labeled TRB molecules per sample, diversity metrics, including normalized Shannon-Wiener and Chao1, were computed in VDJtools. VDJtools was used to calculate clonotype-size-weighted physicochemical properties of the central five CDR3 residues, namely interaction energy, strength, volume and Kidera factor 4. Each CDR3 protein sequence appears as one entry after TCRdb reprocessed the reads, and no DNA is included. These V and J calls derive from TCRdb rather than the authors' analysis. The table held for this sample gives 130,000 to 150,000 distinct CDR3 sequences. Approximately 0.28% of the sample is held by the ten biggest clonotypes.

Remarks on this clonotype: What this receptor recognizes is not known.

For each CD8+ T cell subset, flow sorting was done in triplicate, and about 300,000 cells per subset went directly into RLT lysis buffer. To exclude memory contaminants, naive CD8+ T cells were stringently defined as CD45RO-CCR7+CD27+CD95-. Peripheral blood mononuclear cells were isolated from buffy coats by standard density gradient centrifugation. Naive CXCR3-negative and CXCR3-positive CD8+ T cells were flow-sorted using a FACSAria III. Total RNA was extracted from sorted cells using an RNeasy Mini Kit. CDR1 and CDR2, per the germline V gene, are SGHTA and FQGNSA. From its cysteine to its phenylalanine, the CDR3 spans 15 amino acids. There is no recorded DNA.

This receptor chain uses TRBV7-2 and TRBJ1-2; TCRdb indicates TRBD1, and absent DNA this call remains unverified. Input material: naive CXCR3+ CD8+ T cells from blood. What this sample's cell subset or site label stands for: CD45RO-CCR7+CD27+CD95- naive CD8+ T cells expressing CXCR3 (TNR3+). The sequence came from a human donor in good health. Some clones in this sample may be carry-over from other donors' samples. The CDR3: CASSLGAGQIYGYTF.